The 14 T cell receptor beta chains listed next were all sequenced from one sample in a study of blood T cell repertoires in COVID-19. Profiled with immunoSEQ multiplex PCR; TCRdb holds only in-frame clones, not every one. The sample records about 100,000 clones, just over 90% being singletons. Material: peripheral blood. The receptor set was obtained from a man between 50 and 59 years old with active COVID-19.

The chain couples TRBV5-1 to TRBJ2-2; TRBD2 matches at 10 bases. CDR3 length equals 19 residues. J was trimmed by 3 bases and V by 3 bases; bases with no gene match: 14. Germline lookup yields CDR1 SGHRS and CDR2 YFSETQ. The CDR3 loop reads CASSWGSSGRFLHTGELFF. The CDR3 region has the DNA TGCGCCAGCAGCTGGGGCTCTAGCGGGAGATTTCTTCACACCGGGGAGCTGTTTTTT.

The CDR3 spells CASTLRASGSTDTQYF. The CDR3 coding sequence is TGTGCCAGCACCCTCCGGGCTAGCGGTTCCACAGATACGCAGTATTTT. V and J are TRBV11-3 and TRBJ2-3; 7 bases agree with TRBD2. Per germline, CDR1 SGHNT and CDR2 YENEEA. Trimming cost V 7 bases and J 2 bases; bases outside gene matches: 12. This CDR3 is 16 amino acids long.

V usage is TRBV3-1 (or the pseudogene TRBV3-2) and J usage is TRBJ2-3; D is unclear. The germline V gene has CDR1 LGHDT and CDR2 YNNKEL (reference sequence). The CDR3 runs to 16 residues. The germline V and J ends were trimmed by 2 bases and 0 bases, with 12 bases remaining between them. The CDR3 region is CASSQIVQKSTDTQYF. The CDR3 DNA reads as TGTGCCAGCAGCCAAATCGTACAGAAGAGCACAGATACGCAGTATTTT.

The chain links TRBV6-5 to TRBJ1-1, with 9 bases lining up with TRBD1. CDR1 is MNHEY, CDR2 SVGAGI, per germline. This CDR3 spans 15 amino acids. The junction had 11 bases not matched to a gene; V was cut back by 7 bases and J by 5 bases. CDR3 amino acids: CASNPTGGEGTEAFF. CDR3 DNA: TGTGCCAGCAATCCGACAGGGGGAGAGGGGACTGAAGCTTTCTTT.

The rearrangement joins TRBV19 to TRBJ2-1; 7 bases line up with TRBD1. Germline CDR1 reads LNHDA; CDR2 reads SQIVND (reference sequence). CDR3 size: 15 residues. Losses at the gene ends were 2 bases for V and 6 bases for J; bases not matched to a gene: 7. CDR3 DNA sequence: TGTGCCAGTAGTATACGACAGGGCCGGACCAATGAGCAGTTCTTC. It yields the protein CASSIRQGRTNEQFF.

The CDR3 DNA sequence: TGTGCTAGTGGTTTGGCCCAGGGGAGCTCTGGAAACACCATATATTTT. Translating it yields CASGLAQGSSGNTIYF. This chain connects TRBV12-5 to TRBJ1-3, with a tentative D call TRBD1 (6 bases). The CDR3 contains 16 residues. Per germline, CDR1 LGHNT and CDR2 FRNRAP. The ends were cut back, 1 base at V and 0 bases at J, with 10 bases in the middle.

This rearrangement joins TRBV9 to TRBJ1-3; D unclear. Per the germline V gene, CDR1 is SGDLS and CDR2 is YYNGEE. This CDR3 has 14 residues. V gave up 4 bases and J gave up 0 bases, with 8 bases separating them. CDR3 coding DNA: TGTGCCAGCAGCCCCGGTGGCTCTGGAAACACCATATATTTT. Translated, it gives CASSPGGSGNTIYF.

The CDR3, as DNA: TGTGCCAGCAGTCTCGTATCTGGAAACACCATATATTTT. It translates to CASSLVSGNTIYF. This rearrangement joins TRBV12-3 or TRBV12-4 to TRBJ1-3; D gene unclear. This CDR3 contains 13 residues. Trimming pared 5 bases from V and 1 base from J, leaving 6 bases between.

This clone turned up a few times. The rearrangement links TRBV10-3 to TRBJ1-1; D remains ambiguous. V lost 2 bases and J lost 1, with 11 bases in between. Germline lookup yields CDR1 ENHRY and CDR2 SYGVKD. This CDR3 has 15 residues. The CDR3 region is CAISEPGSPNTEAFF. DNA for the CDR3: TGTGCCATCAGTGAGCCGGGGAGCCCGAACACTGAAGCTTTCTTT.

DNA for the CDR3: TGTGCCAGCAGCCCGGGACAGGGGGATGGCTACACCTTC. This codes for CASSPGQGDGYTF. The chain employs TRBV3-1 (or the pseudogene TRBV3-2) and TRBJ1-2; 11 bases agree with TRBD1. CDR1 and CDR2 (germline): LGHDT, YNNKEL (reference sequence). This CDR3 spans 13 amino acids. Trimming removed 4 bases from V and 6 bases from J; junction bases left unmatched: 1.

The J gene is TRBJ2-1, the V gene TRBV6-2 or TRBV6-3, with 9 bases fitting TRBD2. Germline lookup yields CDR1 MNHEY and CDR2 SVGEGT. This CDR3 is 15 amino acids long. The ends lost 5 bases at V and 5 bases at J; junction bases unmatched: 7. CDR3 in amino acids: CASSPGTSNNNEQFF. The DNA of the CDR3 is TGTGCCAGCAGTCCCGGGACTAGCAACAACAATGAGCAGTTCTTC.

The chain couples TRBV29-1 to TRBJ2-5; D is ambiguous. Looked up from germline, CDR1 is SQVTM and CDR2 is ANQGSEA. Trimming pared 0 bases from V and 4 bases from J, leaving 9 bases between. This CDR3 spans 13 amino acids. The DNA for the CDR3 is TGCAGCGTTGAAGAAAGTGGCCGAGAGACCCAGTACTTC. It yields the protein CSVEESGRETQYF.

V usage is TRBV12-3 or TRBV12-4 and J usage is TRBJ1-2; 8 bases fit TRBD1. V lost 5 bases to trimming and J lost 2 bases; unmatched junction nucleotides: 1. The length of the CDR3 is 13 residues. CDR3 in amino acids: CASSRQGNYGYTF. The CDR3 bases are TGTGCCAGCAGTCGACAGGGGAACTATGGCTACACCTTC.

On this clone itself: One end of the junction fails to match germline, which may point to a read error. The V and J genes are TRBV24-1 and TRBJ2-2; 8 bases align to TRBD1. Germline lookup yields CDR1 KGHDR and CDR2 SFDVKD. This CDR3 region has 15 residues. The CDR3 sequence: CATSDMTQGARGAVF. The CDR3 DNA reads as TGTGCCACCAGTGACATGACTCAGGGGGCCCGGGGAGCTGTTTTT.